This is a list of T cell receptor beta chains from one sample in a study of blood T cell repertoires in COVID-19. TCRdb keeps only in-frame clones here, not all; method: immunoSEQ multiplex PCR. This table has under 200,000 clones, 87% appearing once. The source material was peripheral blood. These receptors all stem from a young man with active or convalescent COVID-19. Both conserved end residues are part of each CDR3. D genes are given only for firm matches. Size tells how often a clone was seen (once, few, many) or the class of an expanded clone, and some rows leave it out.

.,TRBV19,.,TRBJ1-5,TGTGCCAGCGGGACTGCGGTTTCGGGTTTTGCCAATCAGCCCCAGCATTTT,CASGTAVSGFANQPQHF
.,TRBV5-1,.,TRBJ1-1,TGCGCCAGCAGTTATACCGCAGGGAACACTGAAGCTTTCTTT,CASSYTAGNTEAFF
.,TRBV3-1/TRBV3-2,.,TRBJ2-3,TGTGCCAGCAGCCCCAACGGGATCGGCGCGATGGGCACAGATACGCAGTATTTT,CASSPNGIGAMGTDTQYF
.,TRBV7-2,TRBD1,TRBJ2-3,TGTGCCAGCAGCTCGGGACAGAGCACAGATACGCAGTATTTT,CASSSGQSTDTQYF
once,TRBV6-2/TRBV6-3,.,TRBJ2-1,TGTGCCAGCAGCTGGAACGGGAATGAGCAGTTCTTC,CASSWNGNEQFF
few,TRBV7-9,.,TRBJ1-3,TGTGCCAGCAGCCCACTTAGCACAGGCTCTGGAAACACCATATATTTT,CASSPLSTGSGNTIYF
.,TRBV11-3,TRBD1,TRBJ2-1,TGTGCCAGCAGCTCCCGGGACAGGGGGCTCAATGAGCAGTTCTTC,CASSSRDRGLNEQFF
.,TRBV6-4,.,TRBJ2-1,TGTGCCAGCAGTGGGAGCCCTCGCTACAATGAGCAGTTCTTC,CASSGSPRYNEQFF
.,TRBV7-9,TRBD2,TRBJ2-3,TGTGCCAGCAGTACGGGACTAGCGGACACAGATACGCAGTATTTT,CASSTGLADTDTQYF
.,TRBV7-2,TRBD1,TRBJ1-6,TGTGCCAGCAGCGCAGGGACAGGCTATTCACCCCTCCACTTT,CASSAGTGYSPLHF
.,TRBV5-1,.,TRBJ1-1,TGCGCCAGCAGATGGACAGTCTCCTCGGCTGAAGCTTTCTTT,CASRWTVSSAEAFF
.,TRBV18,.,TRBJ2-2,TGTGCCAGCTCACCCCGATGGGGGCAATGGGCCGGGGAGCTGTTTTTT,CASSPRWGQWAGELFF
.,TRBV29-1,TRBD2,TRBJ2-7,TGCAGCGTTGAAGGCACTAGCGGAGACTCCTACGAGCAGTACTTC,CSVEGTSGDSYEQYF